This T cell receptor beta chain was documented in a study of shared clonotypes between healthy human individuals. Overall study context: CD4 naive and CD4 memory each took three plates per donor, while CD8 naive took two and CD8 memory one. Points from the study as a whole: Only blood was sampled, and tissue TCR repertoires likely differ from blood ones. Incompleteness in sorted-subset sequencing, despite large depth, was shown by rarefaction.

Repertoires were generated with immunoSEQ multiplex PCR, while TCRdb's copy carries only in-frame clones and drops some. The table shows about 710,000 clones, with about two thirds occurring only once. Concerning this clone: Its antigen is still unknown.

It was into CD45RA+ naive and CD45RA-negative memory subsets that the CD4+ cells were split. V gave up 0 bases and J gave up 8 bases, with 13 bases separating them. This CDR3 spans 14 amino acids. The germline V gene encodes CDR1 MNHEY and CDR2 SVGAGI. The rearrangement uses TRBV6-5 and TRBJ1-1, with D possibly being TRBD1 (6 bases). This receptor was identified in a woman aged 25 to 39 in good health. The sequenced sample was memory CD4+ T cells sorted from blood. The subset is: CD45RA-negative fraction. Here the CDR3 DNA reads TGTGCCAGCAGTTACTCGGGGGGGCTTGAAGAAGCTTTCTTT. The encoded protein is CASSYSGGLEEAFF.